Following are 16 T cell receptor beta chains from one sample sequenced in a study of cytomegalovirus exposure and HLA in healthy donors. Assay: immunoSEQ multiplex PCR; the TCRdb copy retains only in-frame clones and omits some. The sample shows some 170,000 clones, around nine tenths of them seen only once. Sequenced sample: PBMCs. Receptors originate from a man aged 18 to 35 in good health and CMV-seropositive.

The V call is TRBV15, the J call TRBJ1-5; D is unclear. The V and J ends lost 0 bases and 0 bases respectively, with 18 bases between them. The CDR3 length is 19 residues. CDR1 is LNHNV and CDR2 is YYDKDF in the germline V gene (reference sequence). In DNA, the CDR3 is TGTGCCACCAGCAGAGATGGCAGTCCACGCTGGAGTAGCAATCAGCCCCAGCATTTT. As protein: CATSRDGSPRWSSNQPQHF.

The V call is TRBV15, the J call TRBJ2-5; tentatively, D is TRBD2 (5 bases). V dropped 5 bases and J dropped 5 bases, with 15 bases sitting between them. The germline V gene encodes CDR1 LNHNV and CDR2 YYDKDF (reference sequence). There are 14 residues in the CDR3. CDR3 sequence: CATSPARRVETQYF. The CDR3 nucleotides are TGTGCCACCAGCCCAGCCCGGCGGGTGGAGACCCAGTACTTC.

This clone has only a few counts. The chain combines TRBV7-2 with TRBJ1-1; TRBD1 is a possible D gene (6 bases). The CDR3 extends over 15 amino acids. In germline, CDR1 is SGHTA, CDR2 FQGNSA. V was shortened by 5 bases and J by 0 bases, with 13 bases between the two germline ends. CDR3 residues: CASSTGSQMNTEAFF. CDR3 DNA sequence: TGTGCCAGCAGCACAGGGAGCCAAATGAACACTGAAGCTTTCTTT.

This sequence joins TRBV5-1 and TRBJ1-2, with D possibly TRBD1 on 6 matching bases. V lost 4 bases, J lost 2 bases, and 12 bases lay in between. The CDR3 is 14 residues long. The germline V gene encodes CDR1 SGHRS and CDR2 YFSETQ. The CDR3 sequence is CASSPQGGNYGYTF. In DNA, the CDR3 is TGCGCCAGCAGCCCACAGGGAGGGAACTATGGCTACACCTTC.

This sequence joins TRBV28 and TRBJ2-1; 7 bases align to TRBD1. The CDR3 runs 13 residues. Germline assignment: CDR1 MDHEN and CDR2 SYDVKM. The V and J ends lost 9 bases and 5 bases, in that order; junction bases with no gene match: 7. The CDR3 sequence is CASSTGSNNEQFF. CDR3 nucleotides: TGTGCCAGTTCGACAGGGTCCAACAATGAGCAGTTCTTC.

This clone was recorded only once. The gene calls are TRBV7-2 and TRBJ2-5, with no clear D. This CDR3 is built from 13 residues. V was pared by 5 bases and J by 2 bases, with 9 bases between. Germline V gene sequence: CDR1 SGHTA, CDR2 FQGNSA. The CDR3 sequence: CASSLRVQETQYF. The CDR3 DNA follows: TGTGCCAGCAGCCTCCGGGTTCAAGAGACCCAGTACTTC.

V is TRBV7-2 and J is TRBJ2-3; maybe TRBD1 (5 bases). From germline, CDR1 is SGHTA and CDR2 FQGNSA. The CDR3 is 15 residues long. The V gene lost 0 bases and the J gene lost 2 bases, with 9 bases spanning the gap. The CDR3 DNA sequence: TGTGCCAGCAGCTTAGCCCCAGGGTCCACAGATACGCAGTATTTT. Amino acid sequence: CASSLAPGSTDTQYF.

This clone was seen many times. This sequence joins TRBV5-6 and TRBJ2-1; tentatively, D is TRBD1 (5 bases). The CDR3 is made up of 13 amino acids. From germline, CDR1 is SGHDT and CDR2 YYEEEE. Trimming stripped 3 bases from V and 8 bases from J, with 12 bases between. The CDR3 nucleotides are TGTGCCAGCAGCTGGGCGACAGTTCATGAGCAGTTCTTC. This translates into CASSWATVHEQFF. Combining the CDR3 with reference TRBV5-6 and TRBJ2-1 gives the whole variable domain DAGVTQSPTHLIKTRGQQVTLRCSPKSGHDTVSWYQQALGQGPQFIFQYYEEEERQRGNFPDRFSGHQFPNYSSELNVNALLLGDSALYLCASSWATVHEQFFGPGTRLTVL.

V and J are TRBV27 and TRBJ2-7, with 8 bases lining up with TRBD1. The CDR3 consists of 13 residues. Trimming took 8 bases from V and 7 from J; bases not matched to a gene: 10. Germline CDR1 and CDR2: MNHEY and SMNVEV (reference sequence). CDR3 bases: TGTGCCAGCCTCGGCCAGGGGGCTAGAGAGCAGTACTTC. It yields the protein CASLGQGAREQYF.

The V and J genes are TRBV7-2 and TRBJ2-7; 13 positions match TRBD2. V was pared by 0 bases and J by 4 bases, with 6 bases of the junction left unmatched. This CDR3 contains 17 residues. CDR1 is SGHTA and CDR2 is FQGNSA in the germline V gene. In DNA, the CDR3 is TGTGCCAGCAGCTTAGCGACTAGCGGGGGGTCTGTATACGAGCAGTACTTC. This gives the protein CASSLATSGGSVYEQYF.

This clone showed up just a few times. This chain connects TRBV2 to TRBJ2-2; D is possibly TRBD2 (5 bases). The CDR3 consists of 12 residues. Germline V gene lookup returns CDR1 SNHLY and CDR2 FYNNEI. Trimming removed 7 bases from V and 7 bases from J, with 10 bases in between. DNA of the CDR3: TGTGCCAGCACCCCTGACTACGGGGAGCTGTTTTTT. Translation gives CASTPDYGELFF.

The V and J genes are TRBV7-9 and TRBJ1-5; D is undetermined. This CDR3 comprises 12 residues. The ends were cut back, 11 bases at V and 5 bases at J, with 13 bases in the middle. From germline, CDR1 is SEHNR and CDR2 FQNEAQ (reference sequence). CDR3 nucleotide sequence: TGTGCCTCTGGGCGATACGATCAGCCCCAGCATTTT. It is translated as CASGRYDQPQHF.

The V gene is TRBV7-2, the J gene TRBJ2-1; TRBD1 aligns across 7 bases. CDR1 SGHTA and CDR2 FQGNSA come from the germline V gene. V dropped 1 base and J dropped 10; count of bases not matched to a gene: 7. This CDR3 contains 14 residues. The CDR3 DNA follows: TGTGCCAGCAGCTTAGTGACAGGGACAACAGAGCAGTTCTTC. Amino acids: CASSLVTGTTEQFF.

The V gene is TRBV7-9, the J gene TRBJ2-7; possibly TRBD1 for D (6 bases). The germline gives CDR1 SEHNR, CDR2 FQNEAQ (reference sequence). V gave up 5 bases and J gave up 2 bases, with 13 bases separating them. This CDR3 has 14 amino acids. The CDR3 DNA reads as TGTGCCAGCAGCCCCCCCGCAGGGGCCTACGAGCAGTACTTC. This translates into CASSPPAGAYEQYF. Supplemented by reference TRBV7-9 and TRBJ2-7, the full variable domain reads DTGVSQNPRHKITKRGQNVTFRCDPISEHNRLYWYRQTLGQGPEFLTYFQNEAQLEKSRLLSDRFSAERPKGSFSTLEIQRTEQGDSAMYLCASSPPAGAYEQYFGPGTRLTVT.

The chain uses TRBV7-9 and TRBJ2-1; D unresolved. V was cut by 5 bases and J by 7 bases, with 15 bases left in between. This CDR3 comprises 14 residues. Germline CDR1 reads SEHNR; CDR2 reads FQNEAQ (reference sequence). The CDR3 loop is CASSHPPQLNEQFF. CDR3 nucleotide sequence: TGTGCCAGCAGCCACCCCCCGCAACTTAATGAGCAGTTCTTC. The entire variable domain, with the rest obtained from reference TRBV7-9 and TRBJ2-1, is as follows: DTGVSQNPRHKITKRGQNVTFRCDPISEHNRLYWYRQTLGQGPEFLTYFQNEAQLEKSRLLSDRFSAERPKGSFSTLEIQRTEQGDSAMYLCASSHPPQLNEQFFGPGTRLTVL.

The chain carries TRBV28 and TRBJ2-1; 9 nucleotides match TRBD2. This CDR3 contains 15 residues. Unmatched junction bases numbered 22, after V lost 11 bases and J lost 14 bases. Looked up from germline, CDR1 is MDHEN and CDR2 is SYDVKM. CDR3 sequence (DNA): TGTGCCTCGCGGAGGGGGGCTAGCGGGAACCAGGTGAAGTTCTTC. It translates to CASRRGASGNQVKFF.